Sequencing of this TCR beta chain was carried out in a study of T cells in Graves' hyperthyroidism and ophthalmopathy. This clonotype occurred a few times. From RNA transcripts, TCR beta CDR3 regions were amplified. During a first-round RT-PCR of the TCR CDR3, the HTBI primer set was used. MiXCR, applied by TCRdb to the multiplex PCR reads, yields one record per CDR3 protein. The table shows some 300,000 distinct CDR3 sequences, with roughly 13% occurring only once. Sample: blood. The TCR originated in a woman between 35 and 50 years old with Graves' hyperthyroidism.

The CDR3 coding sequence is TGTGCCAGCTCACCGACCGGGACGGAGGAAAAACTGTTTTTT. Amino acid sequence: CASSPTGTEEKLFF. This chain uses TRBV18 with TRBJ1-4; the D gene is possibly TRBD1 (5 bases). V was pared by 3 bases and J by 8 bases, with 13 bases between. The CDR3 covers 14 residues. Germline V gene sequence: CDR1 KGHSH, CDR2 LQKENI.